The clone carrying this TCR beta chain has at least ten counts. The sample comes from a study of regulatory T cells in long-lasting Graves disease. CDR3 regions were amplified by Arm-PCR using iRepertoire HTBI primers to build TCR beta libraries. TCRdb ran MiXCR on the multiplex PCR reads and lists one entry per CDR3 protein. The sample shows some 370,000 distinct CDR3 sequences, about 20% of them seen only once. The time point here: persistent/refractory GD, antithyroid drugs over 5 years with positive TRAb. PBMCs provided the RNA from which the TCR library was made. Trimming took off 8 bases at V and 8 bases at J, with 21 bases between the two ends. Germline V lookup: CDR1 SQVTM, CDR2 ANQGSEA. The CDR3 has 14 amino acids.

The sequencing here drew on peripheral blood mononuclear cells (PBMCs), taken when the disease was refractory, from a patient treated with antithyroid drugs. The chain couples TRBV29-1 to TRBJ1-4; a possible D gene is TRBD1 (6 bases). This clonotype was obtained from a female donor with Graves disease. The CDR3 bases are TGCAGCACATCCGGGGGCAGCGTCGGGGAAAAACTGTTTTTT. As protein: CSTSGGSVGEKLFF.